A selection of T cell receptor beta chains follows, all from one sample in a study of response to subunit inactivated influenza vaccine. Via MiXCR, TCRdb re-called the RT-PCR reads, giving one row per CDR3 protein. The table shows around 480,000 distinct CDR3 sequences, with approximately 17% occurring only once. The sample in question was CD4+ T cells sorted from PBMCs, obtained around 25 months after vaccination. These receptor sequences come from a man in his fifties or sixties who received an inactivated influenza vaccine. Both conserved end residues are part of each CDR3.

TRBJ1-6	TRBV7-2	17	CASSLAGGASYNSPLHF
TRBJ2-4	TRBV6-2/TRBV6-3	17	CASRADRGFQAKNIQYF
TRBJ2-1	TRBV10-3	15	CAISEFGTSGSEQFF
TRBJ2-3	TRBV12-3/TRBV12-4	14	CASSLGTSTDTQYF
TRBJ2-5	TRBV6-2/TRBV6-3	13	CASSPPGGKTQYF
TRBJ1-2	TRBV10-3	14	CAIHGQNGNYGYTF
TRBJ2-1	TRBV20-1	11	CSARDSGEQFF
TRBJ2-1	TRBV6-5	16	CASSYSPGGSYNEQFF
TRBJ1-2	TRBV7-2	17	CASSPTERRSLEDGYTF
TRBJ2-2	TRBV20-1	15	CSARARAGYTGELFF
TRBJ2-7	TRBV27	15	CASSFLGQGAGEQYF
TRBJ2-3	TRBV7-2	17	CASSLAPPRGGPDTQYF
TRBJ2-3	TRBV18	14	CASSSGAGTDTQYF
TRBJ2-5	TRBV6-1	17	CASSELGGRGPVETQYF
TRBJ2-2	TRBV10-3	16	CAISERVESNTGELFF
TRBJ2-1	TRBV7-3	16	CASTRHSGHFYNEQFF
TRBJ2-5	TRBV5-1	17	CASSLSTSGGAEETQYF
TRBJ2-3	TRBV2	14	CASNDQRSTDTQYF
TRBJ1-6	TRBV12-3/TRBV12-4	14	CASSLATQGGPLHF
TRBJ1-1	TRBV2	13	CASIGVGNTEAFF
TRBJ2-1	TRBV5-1	18	CASRRALGGGQSYNEQFF
TRBJ1-1	TRBV3-1	14	CASSHRTGATEAFF
TRBJ1-1	TRBV6-2/TRBV6-3	17	CASSLSSRVPMNTEAFF
TRBJ2-1	TRBV28	15	CASSRKGLTYNEQFF
TRBJ2-7	TRBV20-1	15	CSARASGGAPYEQYF
TRBJ2-7	TRBV4-3	16	CASSQAGTGGAYEQYF
TRBJ2-5	TRBV12-3/TRBV12-4	15	CASSRGREGSGSQYF
TRBJ2-7	TRBV28	13	CATWTSGTYEQYF
TRBJ2-1	TRBV3-1	12	CASGLADNEQFF
TRBJ2-3	TRBV6-5	16	CASSYGVSLSTDTQYF
TRBJ2-7	TRBV10-3	13	CAISGEVGYEQYF
TRBJ2-3	TRBV6-1	14	CASRPGGHVDTQYF
TRBJ2-3	TRBV20-1	16	CSVRGSGATYTDTQYF